This T cell receptor beta chain was identified in a study of blood T cell repertoires in COVID-19. Germline CDR1 is SEHNR and CDR2 is FQNEAQ (reference sequence). Unmatched junction bases numbered 2, after V lost 2 bases and J lost 2 bases. This CDR3 region has 15 residues. Generated by immunoSEQ multiplex PCR, the TCRdb table keeps only in-frame clones and is missing some. The table records approximately 200,000 clones, about 80% of them present only once. The TCR sequence derives from a woman in her forties with acute COVID-19. The J gene is TRBJ2-3, the V gene TRBV7-9; 9 bases fit TRBD2. The sequencing sample was made of PBMCs or T cells enriched from blood (not recorded which). The CDR3 DNA reads as TGTGCCAGCAGCTTACGACTAGCGGTCACAGATACGCAGTATTTT. Its translation: CASSLRLAVTDTQYF.